This TCR beta chain was obtained from a study of cytomegalovirus exposure and HLA in healthy donors. Study-wide background: Around 180 million T cells yielded around 120 million unique TCR beta sequences in earlier analysis.

The germline V gene has CDR1 MGHRA and CDR2 YSYEKL. Trimming took 4 bases from V and 3 from J; bases not matched to a gene: 2. This CDR3 region has 15 residues. 60 Vbeta and 13 Jbeta primers were used in PCR. In the original workflow: Later, 80 million or so unique TCR beta chains were counted in an analysis, and some 11 million of them were shared. TCRdb's copy holds only in-frame clones and misses some; the assay was immunoSEQ multiplex PCR. D and trimming were read from the DNA, whereas the V and J calls and clone size are those reported in that table. The sample records 170,000 or so clones, 75% to 85% being singletons. Study conclusions and caveats: Researchers reported from a later analysis that most CMV-associated TCR beta chains appeared HLA-restricted. It was taken for granted in presence/absence analyses that sequencing depth across donors was roughly uniform.

Concerning this clone: The antigen remains undetermined.

What was sequenced was PBMCs. This sequence joins TRBV4-1 and TRBJ2-7; 14 positions agree with TRBD2. The receptor comes from a woman aged 25 to 39 in good health and CMV-seropositive. The CDR3 DNA sequence: TGCGCCAGCAGCCCGGGACTAGCGGGAGTCTACGAGCAGTACTTC. Encoded protein: CASSPGLAGVYEQYF.